This T cell receptor (beta chain) was retrieved from a study of T cell repertoires in cytomegalovirus infection. This clonotype has a handful of counts. The antigen remains unidentified. TCRdb reprocessed the reads with MiXCR, giving one entry per CDR3 protein. The profile covers over 200,000 distinct CDR3 sequences, with 12% to 15% appearing a single time and 8.5% to 9% taken by the ten largest. V was trimmed by 2 bases and J by 2 bases, leaving 15 bases between them. Looked up from germline, CDR1 is SGHAT and CDR2 is FQNNGV. CDR3 size: 17 residues. The study's findings and limits: Pooled public TCR beta family frequency picked out CMV carriers with the relevant HLA.

The chain carries TRBV11-2 and TRBJ2-2, with a tentative D call TRBD2 (7 bases). The sequence was obtained from a human donor in good health (CMV status not recorded). Some clones in this sample may be carry-over from other donors' samples. The material sequenced was PBMCs. For the CDR3, the DNA is TGTGCCAGCAGCTTAACAGGGAGGGCGTACAACACCGGGGAGCTGTTTTTT. This sequence encodes CASSLTGRAYNTGELFF.